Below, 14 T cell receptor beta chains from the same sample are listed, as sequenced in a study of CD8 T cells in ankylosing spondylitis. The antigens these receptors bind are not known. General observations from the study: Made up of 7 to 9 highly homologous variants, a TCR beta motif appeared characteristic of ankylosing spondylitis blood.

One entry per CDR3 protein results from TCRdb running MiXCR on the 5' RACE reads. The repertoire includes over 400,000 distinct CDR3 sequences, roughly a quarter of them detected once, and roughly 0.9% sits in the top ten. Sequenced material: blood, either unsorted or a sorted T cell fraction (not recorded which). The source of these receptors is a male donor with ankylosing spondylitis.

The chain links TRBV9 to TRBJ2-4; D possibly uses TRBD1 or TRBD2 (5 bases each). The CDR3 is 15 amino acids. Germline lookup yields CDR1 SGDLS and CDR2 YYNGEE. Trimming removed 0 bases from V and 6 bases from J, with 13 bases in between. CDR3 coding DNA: TGTGCCAGCAGCGTAGCTGGGCAGGGAGTAAACATTCAGTACTTC. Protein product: CASSVAGQGVNIQYF.

The CDR3 DNA follows: TGTGCCAGCAGGCACACAGGGGCCGACGAGCAGTACTTC. As protein: CASRHTGADEQYF. The rearrangement links TRBV13 to TRBJ2-7; 7 nucleotides match TRBD1. The CDR3 covers 13 residues. Unmatched junction bases numbered 7, after V lost 6 bases and J lost 5 bases. Germline V CDR1 and CDR2: PRHDT, FYEKMQ (reference sequence).

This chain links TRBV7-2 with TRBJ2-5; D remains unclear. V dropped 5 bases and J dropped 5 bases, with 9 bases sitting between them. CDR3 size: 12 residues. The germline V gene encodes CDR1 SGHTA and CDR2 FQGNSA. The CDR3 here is CASSLTAETQYF. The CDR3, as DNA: TGTGCCAGCAGCCTTACGGCGGAGACCCAGTACTTC.

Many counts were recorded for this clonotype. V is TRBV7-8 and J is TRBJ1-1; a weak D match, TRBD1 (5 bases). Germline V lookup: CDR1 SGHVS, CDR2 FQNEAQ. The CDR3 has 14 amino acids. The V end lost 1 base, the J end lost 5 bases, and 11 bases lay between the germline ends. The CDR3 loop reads CASSLGGARTEAFF. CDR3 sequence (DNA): TGTGCCAGCAGCTTAGGAGGGGCACGGACTGAAGCTTTCTTT.

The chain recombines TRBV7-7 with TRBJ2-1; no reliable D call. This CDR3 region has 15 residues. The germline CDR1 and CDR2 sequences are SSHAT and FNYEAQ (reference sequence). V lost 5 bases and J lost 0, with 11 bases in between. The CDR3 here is CASSASVISYNEQFF. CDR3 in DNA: TGTGCCAGCAGCGCCTCAGTGATCTCCTACAATGAGCAGTTCTTC. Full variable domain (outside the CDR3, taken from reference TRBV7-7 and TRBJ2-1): GAGVSQSPRYKVTKRGQDVTLRCDPISSHATLYWYQQALGQGPEFLTYFNYEAQPDKSGLPSDRFSAERPEGSISTLTIQRTEQRDSAMYRCASSASVISYNEQFFGPGTRLTVL.

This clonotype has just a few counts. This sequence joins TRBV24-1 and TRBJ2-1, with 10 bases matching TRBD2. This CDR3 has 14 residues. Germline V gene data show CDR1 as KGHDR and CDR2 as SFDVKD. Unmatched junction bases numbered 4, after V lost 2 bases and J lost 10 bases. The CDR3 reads CATSDSLAGLEQFF. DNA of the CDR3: TGTGCCACCAGTGATTCACTAGCGGGGTTGGAGCAGTTCTTC.

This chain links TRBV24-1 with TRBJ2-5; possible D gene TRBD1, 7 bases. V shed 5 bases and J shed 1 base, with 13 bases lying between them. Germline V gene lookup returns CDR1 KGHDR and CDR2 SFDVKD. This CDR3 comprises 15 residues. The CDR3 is CATSAAGGLQETQYF. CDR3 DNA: TGTGCCACCAGTGCGGCAGGGGGACTCCAAGAGACCCAGTACTTC.

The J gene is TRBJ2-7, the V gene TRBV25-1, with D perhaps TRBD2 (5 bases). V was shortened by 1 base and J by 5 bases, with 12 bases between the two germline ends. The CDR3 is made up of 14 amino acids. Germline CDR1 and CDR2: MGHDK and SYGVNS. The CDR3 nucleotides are TGTGCCAGCAGTGAATGGGAAGGGAGCAACGAGCAGTACGTC. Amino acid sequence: CASSEWEGSNEQYV.

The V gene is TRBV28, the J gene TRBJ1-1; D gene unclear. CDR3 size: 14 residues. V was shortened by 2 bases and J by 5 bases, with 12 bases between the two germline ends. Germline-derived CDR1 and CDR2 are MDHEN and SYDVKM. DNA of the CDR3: TGTGCCAGCAGTTTAAGCCCGGGAAGAACTGAAGCTTTCTTT. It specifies CASSLSPGRTEAFF.

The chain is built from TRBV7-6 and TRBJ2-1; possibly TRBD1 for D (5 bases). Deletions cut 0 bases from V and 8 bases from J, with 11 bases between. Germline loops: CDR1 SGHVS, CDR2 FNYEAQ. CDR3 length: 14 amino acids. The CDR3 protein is CASSLAQGFHEQFF. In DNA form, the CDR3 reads TGTGCCAGCAGCTTAGCGCAGGGATTCCATGAGCAGTTCTTC.

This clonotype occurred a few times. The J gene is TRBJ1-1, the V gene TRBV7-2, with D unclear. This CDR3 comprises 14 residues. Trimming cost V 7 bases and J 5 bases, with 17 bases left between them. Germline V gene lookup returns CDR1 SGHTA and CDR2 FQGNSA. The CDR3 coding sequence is TGTGCCAGCACCATCGTCACGGGTGGGACTGAAGCTTTCTTT. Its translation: CASTIVTGGTEAFF.

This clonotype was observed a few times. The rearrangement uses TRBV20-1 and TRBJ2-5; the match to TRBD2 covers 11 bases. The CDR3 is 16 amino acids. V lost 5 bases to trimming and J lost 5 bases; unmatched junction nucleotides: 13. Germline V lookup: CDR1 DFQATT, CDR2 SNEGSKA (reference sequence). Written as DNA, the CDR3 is TGCAGTGCTCCGAAGGCGACTAGCGGGATAAGGGAGACCCAGTACTTC. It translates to CSAPKATSGIRETQYF.

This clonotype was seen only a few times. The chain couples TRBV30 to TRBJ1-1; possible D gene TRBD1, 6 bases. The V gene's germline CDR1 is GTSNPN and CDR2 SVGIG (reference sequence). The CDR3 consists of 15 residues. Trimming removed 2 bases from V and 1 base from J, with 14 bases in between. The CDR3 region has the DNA TGTGCCTGGAGTCTGGGGGCAGGGCAGAACACTGAAGCTTTCTTT. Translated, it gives CAWSLGAGQNTEAFF.

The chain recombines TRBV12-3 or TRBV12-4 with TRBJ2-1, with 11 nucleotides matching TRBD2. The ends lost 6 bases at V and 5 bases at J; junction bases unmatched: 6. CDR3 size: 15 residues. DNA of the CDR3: TGTGCCAGCAGACCCGGGACTAGCGGTAACAATGAGCAGTTCTTC. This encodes CASRPGTSGNNEQFF.